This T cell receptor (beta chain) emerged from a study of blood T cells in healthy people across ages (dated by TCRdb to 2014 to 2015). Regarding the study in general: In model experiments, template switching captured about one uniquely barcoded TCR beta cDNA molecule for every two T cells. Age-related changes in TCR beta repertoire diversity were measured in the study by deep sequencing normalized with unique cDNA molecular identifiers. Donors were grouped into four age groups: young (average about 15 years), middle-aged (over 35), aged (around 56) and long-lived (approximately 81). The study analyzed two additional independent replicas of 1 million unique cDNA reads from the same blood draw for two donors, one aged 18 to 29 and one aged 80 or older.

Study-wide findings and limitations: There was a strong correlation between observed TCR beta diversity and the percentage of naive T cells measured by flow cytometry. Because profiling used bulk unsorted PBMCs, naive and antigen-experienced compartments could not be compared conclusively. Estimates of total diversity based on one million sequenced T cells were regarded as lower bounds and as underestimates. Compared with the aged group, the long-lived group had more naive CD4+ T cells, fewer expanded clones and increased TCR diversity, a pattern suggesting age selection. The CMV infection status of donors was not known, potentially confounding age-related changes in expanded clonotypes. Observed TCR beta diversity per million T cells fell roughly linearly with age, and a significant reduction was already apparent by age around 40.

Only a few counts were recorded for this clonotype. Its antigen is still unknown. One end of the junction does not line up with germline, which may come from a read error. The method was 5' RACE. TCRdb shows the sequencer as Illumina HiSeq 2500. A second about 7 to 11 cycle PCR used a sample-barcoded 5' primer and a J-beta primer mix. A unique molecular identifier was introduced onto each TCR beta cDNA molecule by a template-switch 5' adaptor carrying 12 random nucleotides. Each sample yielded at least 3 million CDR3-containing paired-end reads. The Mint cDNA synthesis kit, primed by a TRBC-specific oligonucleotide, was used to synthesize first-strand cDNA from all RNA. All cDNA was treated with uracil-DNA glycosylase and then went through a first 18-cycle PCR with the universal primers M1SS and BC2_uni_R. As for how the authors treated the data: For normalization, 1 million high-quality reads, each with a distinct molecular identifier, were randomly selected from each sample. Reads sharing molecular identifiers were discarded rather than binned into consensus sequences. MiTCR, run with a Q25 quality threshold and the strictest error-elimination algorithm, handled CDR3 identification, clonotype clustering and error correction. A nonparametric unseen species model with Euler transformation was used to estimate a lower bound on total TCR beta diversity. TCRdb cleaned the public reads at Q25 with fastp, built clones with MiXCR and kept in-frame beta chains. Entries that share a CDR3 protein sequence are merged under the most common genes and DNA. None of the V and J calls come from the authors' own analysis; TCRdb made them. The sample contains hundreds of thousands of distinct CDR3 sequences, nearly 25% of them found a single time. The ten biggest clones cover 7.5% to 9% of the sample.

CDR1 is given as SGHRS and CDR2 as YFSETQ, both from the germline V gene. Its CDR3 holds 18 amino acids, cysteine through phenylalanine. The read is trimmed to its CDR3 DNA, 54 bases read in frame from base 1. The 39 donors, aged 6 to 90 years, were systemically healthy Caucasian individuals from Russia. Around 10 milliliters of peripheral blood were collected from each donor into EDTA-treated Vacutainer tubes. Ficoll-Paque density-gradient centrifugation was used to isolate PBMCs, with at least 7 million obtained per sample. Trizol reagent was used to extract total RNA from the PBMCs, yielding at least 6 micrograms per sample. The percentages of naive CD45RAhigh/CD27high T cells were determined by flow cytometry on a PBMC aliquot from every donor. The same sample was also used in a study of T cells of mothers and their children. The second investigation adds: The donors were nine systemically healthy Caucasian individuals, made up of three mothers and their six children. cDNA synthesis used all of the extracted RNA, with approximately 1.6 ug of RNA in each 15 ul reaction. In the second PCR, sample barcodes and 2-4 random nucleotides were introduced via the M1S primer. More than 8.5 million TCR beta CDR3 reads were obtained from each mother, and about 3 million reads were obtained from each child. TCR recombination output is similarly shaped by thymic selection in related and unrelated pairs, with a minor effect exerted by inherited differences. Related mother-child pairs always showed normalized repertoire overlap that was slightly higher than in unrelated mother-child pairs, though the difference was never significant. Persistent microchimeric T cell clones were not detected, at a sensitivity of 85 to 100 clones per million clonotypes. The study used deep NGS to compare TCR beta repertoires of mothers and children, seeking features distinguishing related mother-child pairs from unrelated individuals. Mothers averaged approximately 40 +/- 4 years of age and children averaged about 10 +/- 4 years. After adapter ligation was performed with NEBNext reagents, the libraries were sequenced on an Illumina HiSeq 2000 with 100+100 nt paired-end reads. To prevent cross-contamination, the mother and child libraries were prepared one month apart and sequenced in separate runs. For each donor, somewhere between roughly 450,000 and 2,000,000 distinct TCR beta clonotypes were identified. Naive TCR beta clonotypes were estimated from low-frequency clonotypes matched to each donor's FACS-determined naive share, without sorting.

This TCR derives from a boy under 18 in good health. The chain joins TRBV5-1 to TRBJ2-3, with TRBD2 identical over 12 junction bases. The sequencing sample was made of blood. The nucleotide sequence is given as TGCGCCAGCAGGTTGGAACCGCTGCTAGCGGGGGGGCTTGATACGCAGTATTTT. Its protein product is CASRLEPLLAGGLDTQYF.